These 11 T cell receptor beta chains came from one sample sequenced in a study of long-term antiretroviral therapy in people with HIV. The authors ran the immunoSEQ assay, v3.0, at survey level. Sequencing was performed with immunoSEQ multiplex PCR; in TCRdb, only in-frame clones are kept and a portion is missing. The profile shows roughly 25,000 clones, 76% of them singletons. Sequencing used unsorted PBMCs, obtained 0.5 years after starting antiretroviral therapy. Receptors originate from a woman aged 40 to 50 with HIV.

CDR3 sequence: CAWSVGYNQPQHF. CDR3 DNA sequence: TGTGCCTGGAGTGTAGGGTACAATCAGCCCCAGCATTTT. V is TRBV30 and J is TRBJ1-5; D remains ambiguous. Germline V gene data show CDR1 as GTSNPN and CDR2 as SVGIG (reference sequence). Trimming cost V 0 bases and J 3 bases, with 6 bases left between them. The CDR3 has 13 amino acids.

This CDR3 is CASRPAGRGGGNQPQHF. The CDR3 bases are TGTGCCAGCAGGCCCGCCGGTCGCGGGGGTGGCAATCAGCCCCAGCATTTT. The chain joins TRBV28 to TRBJ1-5; D might be TRBD1 (5 bases). The CDR3 length is 17 residues. The ends were cut back, 6 bases at V and 2 bases at J, with 20 bases in the middle. The germline CDR1 and CDR2 sequences are MDHEN and SYDVKM. Full variable domain (remainder filled in from reference TRBV28 and TRBJ1-5): DVKVTQSSRYLVKRTGEKVFLECVQDMDHENMFWYRQDPGLGLRLIYFSYDVKMKEKGDIPEGYSVSREKKERFSLILESASTNQTSMYLCASRPAGRGGGNQPQHFGDGTRLSIL.

The chain employs TRBV6-1 and TRBJ2-7; possibly TRBD1 or TRBD2 for D (5 bases each). Trimming took off 7 bases at V and 1 base at J, with 14 bases between the two ends. Looked up from germline, CDR1 is MNHNS and CDR2 is SASEGT. The CDR3 runs 14 residues. The CDR3 bases are TGTGCCAGCAACTTCCGGGGCGTTTCCTACGAGCAGTACTTC. This sequence encodes CASNFRGVSYEQYF.

The chain uses TRBV28 and TRBJ1-6, with 7 bases that match TRBD1. The germline gives CDR1 MDHEN, CDR2 SYDVKM. This CDR3 is 15 amino acids long. V lost 4 bases and J lost 6; bases outside the gene matches: 6. The CDR3 DNA sequence: TGTGCCAGCAGTTCCGAGGGGGCGGGTAATTCACCCCTCCACTTT. Its protein product is CASSSEGAGNSPLHF.

The chain recombines TRBV7-9 with TRBJ2-2; 13 bases align to TRBD2. The CDR3 has 18 amino acids. V was pared by 1 base and J by 3 bases, with 5 bases of the junction left unmatched. Germline V gives CDR1 SEHNR, CDR2 FQNEAQ (reference sequence). CDR3 residues: CASSLGGLAGAYTGELFF. For the CDR3, the DNA is TGTGCCAGCAGCTTAGGCGGACTAGCGGGGGCCTACACCGGGGAGCTGTTTTTT.

V usage is TRBV5-1 and J usage is TRBJ2-5; 9 bases map to TRBD1. The V gene end was trimmed by 1 base and the J gene end by 2 bases; junction bases not matched to a gene: 6. This CDR3 is 16 amino acids long. Germline CDR1 is SGHRS and CDR2 is YFSETQ. DNA for the CDR3: TGCGCCAGCAGCTTGACTGGACAGGGGCTACAAGAGACCCAGTACTTC. This sequence encodes CASSLTGQGLQETQYF.

This clone occurred a few times. The V and J genes are TRBV7-9 and TRBJ2-2, with 13 bases that match TRBD2. This CDR3 is built from 16 residues. V lost 5 bases, J lost 6 bases, and 6 bases stayed unmatched. CDR1 is SEHNR and CDR2 is FQNEAQ in the germline V gene (reference sequence). CDR3 amino acids: CASSHIGTSGAGELFF. CDR3 in DNA: TGTGCCAGCAGCCATATTGGGACTAGCGGGGCCGGGGAGCTGTTTTTT.

Concerning this clone itself: Compared with germline, one end of the junction differs, possibly owing to a read error. This sequence joins TRBV7-2 and TRBJ2-5; a weak D match, TRBD2 (6 bases). The CDR3 contains 17 residues. The germline V gene encodes CDR1 SGHTA and CDR2 FQGNSA. This CDR3 is CASSLVVAARPQEAQYF. The CDR3 coding sequence is TGTGCCAGCAGCTTAGTAGTAGCGGCGAGACCACAAGAGGCCCAGTACTTC. The complete variable domain, with remaining parts taken from reference TRBV7-2 and TRBJ2-5, reads GAGVSQSPSNKVTEKGKDVELRCDPISGHTALYWYRQSLGQGLEFLIYFQGNSAPDKSGLPSDRFSAERTGGSVSTLTIQRTQQEDSAVYLCASSLVVAARPQEAQYFGPGTRLLVL.

DNA of the CDR3: TGTGCCAGCAGTCCTTCGACAGGGCAATACGAAAAACTGTTTTTT. Protein sequence: CASSPSTGQYEKLFF. The V gene is TRBV6-5, the J gene TRBJ1-4; 7 bases line up with TRBD1. Germline CDR1 reads MNHEY; CDR2 reads SVGAGI. This CDR3 is built from 15 residues. Trimming removed 5 bases from V and 8 bases from J; junction bases left unmatched: 11.

The chain joins TRBV30 to TRBJ1-3, with 7 bases matching TRBD1. Trimming removed 1 base from V and 7 bases from J; junction bases left unmatched: 7. The CDR3 spans 14 residues. Germline CDR1 GTSNPN, CDR2 SVGIG (reference sequence). Written as DNA, the CDR3 is TGTGCCTGGAGTGACGGGACAGTGACGAACACCATATATTTT. This translates into CAWSDGTVTNTIYF.

The gene calls are TRBV15 and TRBJ1-2; a possible D gene is TRBD1 (5 bases). Germline assignment: CDR1 LNHNV and CDR2 YYDKDF (reference sequence). V gave up 0 bases and J gave up 6 bases, with 11 bases separating them. The CDR3 spans 14 residues. CDR3 sequence reads: CATSREGGGDGYTF. The CDR3 DNA follows: TGTGCCACCAGCAGAGAGGGGGGAGGCGATGGCTACACCTTC.